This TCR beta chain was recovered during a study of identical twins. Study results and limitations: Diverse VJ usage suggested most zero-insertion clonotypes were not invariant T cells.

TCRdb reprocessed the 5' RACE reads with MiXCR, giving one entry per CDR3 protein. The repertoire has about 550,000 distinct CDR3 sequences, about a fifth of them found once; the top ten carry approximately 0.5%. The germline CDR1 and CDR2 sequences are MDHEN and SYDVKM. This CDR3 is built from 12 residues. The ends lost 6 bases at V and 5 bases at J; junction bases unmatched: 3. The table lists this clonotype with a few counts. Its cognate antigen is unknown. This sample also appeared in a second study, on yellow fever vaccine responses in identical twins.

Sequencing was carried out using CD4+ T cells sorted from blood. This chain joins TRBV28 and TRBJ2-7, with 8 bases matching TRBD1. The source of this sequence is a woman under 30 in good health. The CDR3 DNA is TGTGCCAGCAGCACGACAGGGGACGAGCAGTACGTC. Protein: CASSTTGDEQYV.